The 23 T cell receptor beta chains in this list originate from one sample, sequenced in a study of cytomegalovirus exposure and HLA in healthy donors. The PCR contained 60 Vbeta and 13 Jbeta primers. Clones were sequenced by immunoSEQ multiplex PCR, and TCRdb holds only the in-frame ones, with some missing. In all, the sample yields about 55,000 clones. Sequenced input: PBMCs. The source is a man aged 45-60 years in good health and CMV-seropositive.

This chain joins TRBV5-1 and TRBJ1-4; the D is unclear. Germline V lookup: CDR1 SGHRS, CDR2 YFSETQ. V was shortened by 4 bases and J by 0 bases, with 19 bases between the two germline ends. CDR3 size: 18 residues. The CDR3 loop reads CASSAKQGGSATNEKLFF. CDR3 bases: TGCGCCAGCAGCGCCAAACAAGGAGGGAGTGCAACTAATGAAAAACTGTTTTTT.

This chain uses TRBV7-2 with TRBJ2-5, with D unclear. Germline CDR1 SGHTA, CDR2 FQGNSA. Deletions cut 4 bases from V and 2 bases from J, with 11 bases between. The CDR3 extends over 14 amino acids. The CDR3 sequence: CASSSSLAQETQYF. CDR3 nucleotides: TGTGCCAGCAGCTCCTCCCTGGCTCAAGAGACCCAGTACTTC.

The rearrangement joins TRBV6-5 to TRBJ2-2; D possibly corresponds to TRBD2 (5 bases). Trimming took off 0 bases at V and 8 bases at J, with 13 bases between the two ends. CDR3 size: 15 residues. CDR1 and CDR2 (germline): MNHEY, SVGAGI. The CDR3 DNA reads TGTGCCAGCAGTTACTCGACTAATGGCGTGGGGGAGCTGTTTTTT. Translating gives CASSYSTNGVGELFF.

The chain carries TRBV2 and TRBJ2-7; D not resolved. CDR1 and CDR2 from the germline V gene are SNHLY and FYNNEI. The CDR3 spans 13 residues. Trimming cost V 7 bases and J 6 bases, with 16 bases left between them. CDR3 DNA sequence: TGTGCCAGCATACCAGGATCCTTAGGCGAGCAGTACTTC. It codes for CASIPGSLGEQYF.

This chain joins TRBV9 and TRBJ2-3; TRBD2 might be the D (5 bases). The CDR3 has 13 amino acids. The V and J ends lost 3 bases and 3 bases respectively, with 8 bases between them. CDR1 and CDR2 (germline): SGDLS, YYNGEE. Here the CDR3 DNA reads TGTGCCAGCAGCGGGCGGAGGACAGATACGCAGTATTTT. Translation gives CASSGRRTDTQYF.

This chain links TRBV29-1 with TRBJ1-2; 9 nucleotides agree with TRBD1. Germline V gives CDR1 SQVTM, CDR2 ANQGSEA. The CDR3 sequence is 12 residues long. V lost 7 bases, J lost 5 bases, and 5 bases stayed unmatched. The CDR3 nucleotides are TGCAGCGCCGGACAGGGGCGGTATGGCTACACCTTC. This codes for CSAGQGRYGYTF.

The chain is built from TRBV11-2 and TRBJ2-1; 7 bases match TRBD2. CDR3 size: 18 residues. Trimming took 5 bases from V and 2 from J; bases not matched to a gene: 15. The germline V gene has CDR1 SGHAT and CDR2 FQNNGV. The CDR3 nucleotides are TGTGCCAGCAGCCCAGGAGCTGGCGGGAGTTTTACCTACAATGAGCAGTTCTTC. It yields the protein CASSPGAGGSFTYNEQFF.

The gene calls are TRBV5-1 and TRBJ1-2; 8 bases are a match to TRBD1. CDR3 size: 14 residues. Trimming took 3 bases from V and 4 from J; bases not matched to a gene: 5. Germline V gene lookup returns CDR1 SGHRS and CDR2 YFSETQ. The DNA of the CDR3 is TGCGCCAGCAGCTCGGATACAGGGGGCTATGGCTACACCTTC. Protein sequence: CASSSDTGGYGYTF.

V gene TRBV6-6 combines with J gene TRBJ2-7, with D perhaps matching TRBD2 (6 bases). The CDR3 sequence is 13 residues long. V dropped 8 bases and J dropped 5 bases, with 16 bases sitting between them. Germline CDR1 reads MNHNY; CDR2 reads SVGAGI (reference sequence). The CDR3 sequence is CASGAGRENEQYF. DNA of the CDR3: TGTGCCAGCGGGGCGGGACGGGAAAACGAGCAGTACTTC.

V and J are TRBV28 and TRBJ1-4; 8 nucleotides line up with TRBD1. The CDR3 consists of 15 residues. Per germline, CDR1 MDHEN and CDR2 SYDVKM. V shed 2 bases and J 7 bases; nucleotides not matched to a gene: 6. The CDR3 DNA reads as TGTGCCAGCAGTTTAAACGGACAGGGCGTTGAAAAACTGTTTTTT. This codes for CASSLNGQGVEKLFF.

The gene calls are TRBV4-1 and TRBJ2-1; TRBD2 is a possible D gene (6 bases). CDR3 size: 12 residues. V lost 3 bases and J lost 9, with 9 bases in between. Germline-derived CDR1 and CDR2 are MGHRA and YSYEKL. The CDR3 spells CASSQGGAEQFF. The CDR3 DNA reads TGCGCCAGCAGCCAGGGAGGCGCTGAGCAGTTCTTC.

J is TRBJ1-3 and V is TRBV7-2, with 7 nucleotides matching TRBD1. CDR1 and CDR2 from the germline V gene are SGHTA and FQGNSA. With 1 base clipped from V and 1 base from J, the junction kept 4 bases outside the gene matches. The CDR3 contains 16 residues. The DNA of the CDR3 is TGTGCCAGCAGCTTAGAGACAGGGCCGTCTGGAAACACCATATATTTT. This translates into CASSLETGPSGNTIYF. The full variable domain, completed using reference TRBV7-2 and TRBJ1-3, is GAGVSQSPSNKVTEKGKDVELRCDPISGHTALYWYRQSLGQGLEFLIYFQGNSAPDKSGLPSDRFSAERTGGSVSTLTIQRTQQEDSAVYLCASSLETGPSGNTIYFGEGSWLTVV.

The chain combines TRBV6-5 with TRBJ1-5; 7 bases are a match to TRBD1. The V gene's germline CDR1 is MNHEY and CDR2 SVGAGI. The J segment lost 7 bases and the V segment lost 9 bases, leaving 15 bases of the junction unmatched. The CDR3 extends over 15 amino acids. CDR3 DNA: TGTGCCAGTCATCCTGACAGGGCGTCGGCGCAGCCCCAGCATTTT. This translates into CASHPDRASAQPQHF.

The chain combines TRBV30 with TRBJ2-3; the match to TRBD2 covers 7 bases. V was pared by 0 bases and J by 0 bases, with 6 bases of the junction left unmatched. This CDR3 has 16 residues. Germline CDR1 and CDR2: GTSNPN and SVGIG (reference sequence). The CDR3: CAWSVPPGGSTDTQYF. CDR3 sequence (DNA): TGTGCCTGGAGTGTACCACCGGGGGGTAGCACAGATACGCAGTATTTT.

The chain couples TRBV30 to TRBJ1-2, with D hard to call. There are 17 residues in the CDR3. Trimming shortened V by 4 bases and J by 6 bases, and 27 bases separated the two germline ends. Germline CDR1 GTSNPN, CDR2 SVGIG (reference sequence). Written as DNA, the CDR3 is TGTGCCTGGATCTCTCCTCTGGGCAGAGAGGGTATCAATGGCTACACCTTC. Protein sequence: CAWISPLGREGINGYTF.

The chain recombines TRBV5-1 with TRBJ2-7; 7 bases align to TRBD1. This CDR3 region has 13 residues. Germline V CDR1 and CDR2: SGHRS, YFSETQ. Trimming cost V 4 bases and J 4 bases; bases outside gene matches: 5. As DNA, the CDR3 is TGCGCCAGCAGCATCCTACAGGGGTACGAGCAGTACTTC. As protein: CASSILQGYEQYF.

V usage is TRBV9 and J usage is TRBJ2-1; D is perhaps TRBD1 (5 bases). Germline-derived CDR1 and CDR2 are SGDLS and YYNGEE. The CDR3 length is 13 residues. V was pared by 0 bases and J by 7 bases, with 8 bases between. In DNA form, the CDR3 reads TGTGCCAGCAGCGTAGTTCAGGGTAATGAGCAGTTCTTC. Protein: CASSVVQGNEQFF.

The chain joins TRBV6-5 to TRBJ1-4, with TRBD1 matching 8 bases. Per the germline V gene, CDR1 is MNHEY and CDR2 is SVGAGI. There are 12 residues in the CDR3. With V trimmed by 6 bases and J by 10 bases, 4 bases remained unmatched. The DNA for the CDR3 is TGTGCCAGCAGGGACAGGGAGGGAAAACTGTTTTTT. Translating gives CASRDREGKLFF.

CDR3 sequence reads: CASSLGTGRSTGELFF. In nucleotides, the CDR3 is TGCGCCAGCAGCTTGGGGACAGGGCGTAGCACCGGGGAGCTGTTTTTT. The chain has TRBV5-1 and TRBJ2-2, with TRBD1 identical over 8 bases. The V and J ends lost 0 bases and 4 bases, in that order; junction bases with no gene match: 5. The germline V gene has CDR1 SGHRS and CDR2 YFSETQ. The CDR3 is 16 amino acids.

The V and J genes are TRBV18 and TRBJ2-2; 10 nucleotides match TRBD1. Germline V gives CDR1 KGHSH, CDR2 LQKENI. V was pared by 1 base and J by 2 bases, with 4 bases of the junction left unmatched. CDR3 size: 17 residues. CDR3 loop: CASSPLRTGGNTGELFF. The DNA of the CDR3 is TGTGCCAGCTCACCACTCAGGACAGGGGGTAACACCGGGGAGCTGTTTTTT.

J is TRBJ2-6 and V is TRBV19; TRBD1 is a possible D gene (6 bases). The length of the CDR3 is 18 residues. Trimming took off 3 bases at V and 2 bases at J, with 17 bases between the two ends. CDR1 is LNHDA and CDR2 is SQIVND in the germline V gene (reference sequence). The CDR3 loop is CASSIGNRAVPGANVLTF. The CDR3 DNA reads TGTGCCAGTAGTATTGGAAACAGGGCTGTTCCTGGGGCCAACGTCCTGACTTTC. The full variable domain, its missing parts supplied by reference TRBV19 and TRBJ2-6, is DGGITQSPKYLFRKEGQNVTLSCEQNLNHDAMYWYRQDPGQGLRLIYYSQIVNDFQKGDIAEGYSVSREKKESFPLTVTSAQKNPTAFYLCASSIGNRAVPGANVLTFGAGSRLTVL.

The rearrangement links TRBV4-3 to TRBJ2-7; perhaps TRBD1 as D (6 bases). With 0 bases removed from V and 3 bases from J, the gap between germline ends came to 12 bases. There are 15 residues in the CDR3. The germline gives CDR1 LGHNA, CDR2 YSLEER. The CDR3 nucleotides are TGCGCCAGCAGCCAAGACCCCGGGACATTCTACGAGCAGTACTTC. Encoded protein: CASSQDPGTFYEQYF.

This chain connects TRBV5-1 to TRBJ1-1; D perhaps matches TRBD1 (5 bases). CDR1 is SGHRS, CDR2 YFSETQ, per germline. The CDR3 runs 15 residues. Trimming left V 6 bases short and J 1 base short, with 16 bases between. The CDR3 reads CASTQEGATNTEAFF. Written as DNA, the CDR3 is TGCGCCAGCACCCAGGAAGGGGCGACGAACACTGAAGCTTTCTTT. The whole variable domain, filled in from reference TRBV5-1 and TRBJ1-1, reads KAGVTQTPRYLIKTRGQQVTLSCSPISGHRSVSWYQQTPGQGLQFLFEYFSETQRNKGNFPGRFSGRQFSNSRSEMNVSTLELGDSALYLCASTQEGATNTEAFFGQGTRLTVV.